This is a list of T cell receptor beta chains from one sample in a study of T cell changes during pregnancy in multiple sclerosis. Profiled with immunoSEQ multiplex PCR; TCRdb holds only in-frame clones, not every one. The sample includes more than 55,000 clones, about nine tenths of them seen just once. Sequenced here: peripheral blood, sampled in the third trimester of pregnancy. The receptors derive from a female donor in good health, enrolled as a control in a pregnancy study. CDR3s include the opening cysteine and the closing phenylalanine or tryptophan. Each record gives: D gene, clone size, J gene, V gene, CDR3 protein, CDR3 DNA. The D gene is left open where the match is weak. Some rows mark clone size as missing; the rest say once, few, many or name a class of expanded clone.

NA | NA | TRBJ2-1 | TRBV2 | CASSSNNNEQFF | TGTGCCAGCAGTTCGAACAACAATGAGCAGTTCTTC
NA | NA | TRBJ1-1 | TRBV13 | CASSLVVARGTEAFF | TGTGCCAGCAGCTTAGTGGTGGCGAGGGGGACTGAAGCTTTCTTT
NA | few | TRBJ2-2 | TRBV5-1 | CASSLWGDTGELFF | TGCGCCAGCAGCTTGTGGGGCGACACCGGGGAGCTGTTTTTT
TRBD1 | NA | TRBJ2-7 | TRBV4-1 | CASSLTGTGVYEQYF | TGCGCCAGCAGCCTCACCGGGACAGGGGTCTACGAGCAGTACTTC
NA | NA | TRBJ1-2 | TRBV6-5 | CASSQANYGYTF | TGTGCCAGCAGCCAAGCAAACTATGGCTACACCTTC
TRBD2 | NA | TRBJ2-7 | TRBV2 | CASSLAGTYEQYF | TGTGCCAGCAGCCTAGCGGGAACCTACGAGCAGTACTTC
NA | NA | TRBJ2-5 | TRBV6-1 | CASSEAPLTRRQETQYF | TGTGCCAGCAGTGAAGCCCCACTGACTCGGAGGCAAGAGACCCAGTACTTC
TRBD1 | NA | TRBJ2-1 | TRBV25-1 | CASTRDRGEDEQFF | TGTGCCAGCACCAGGGACAGGGGCGAGGATGAGCAGTTCTTC
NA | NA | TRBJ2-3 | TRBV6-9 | CASIQKESTDTQYF | TGTGCCAGCATCCAGAAGGAGAGCACAGATACGCAGTATTTT
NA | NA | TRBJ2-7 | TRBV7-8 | CASSLNRLTYEQYF | TGTGCCAGCAGCTTAAATCGACTGACCTACGAGCAGTACTTC
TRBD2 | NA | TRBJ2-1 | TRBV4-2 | CASSPLSGANNEQFF | TGTGCCAGCAGCCCCCTTAGCGGGGCGAACAATGAGCAGTTCTTC
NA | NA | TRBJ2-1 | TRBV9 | CASSATPGLSYNEQFF | TGTGCCAGCAGCGCAACCCCGGGACTTTCCTACAATGAGCAGTTCTTC
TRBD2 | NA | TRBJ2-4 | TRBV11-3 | CASSLVVQAGGINIQYF | TGTGCCAGCAGCTTAGTGGTCCAAGCGGGAGGTATAAACATTCAGTACTTC
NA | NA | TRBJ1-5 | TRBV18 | CASSPGGGNQPQHF | TGTGCCAGCTCACCAGGAGGGGGCAATCAGCCCCAGCATTTT
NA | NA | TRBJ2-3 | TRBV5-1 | CASNPGAGIITDTQYF | TGCGCCAGCAACCCCGGAGCAGGGATCATCACAGATACGCAGTATTTT
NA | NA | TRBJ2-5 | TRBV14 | CASSQGPRRETQYF | TGTGCCAGCAGCCAAGGGCCTAGGCGCGAGACCCAGTACTTC
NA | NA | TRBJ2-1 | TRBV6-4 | CASSDLGGSDEQFF | TGTGCCAGCAGTGACCTTGGAGGGTCGGATGAGCAGTTCTTC
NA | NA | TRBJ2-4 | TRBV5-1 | CASSPDRAKNIQYF | TGCGCCAGCAGCCCGGACAGAGCCAAAAACATTCAGTACTTC
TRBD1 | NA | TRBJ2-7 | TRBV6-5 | CASSYSEQGVGEQYF | TGTGCCAGCAGTTACTCGGAGCAGGGGGTTGGCGAGCAGTACTTC
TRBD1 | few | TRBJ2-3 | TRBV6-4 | CASKGQEVTDTQYF | TGTGCCAGCAAGGGACAGGAGGTCACAGATACGCAGTATTTT
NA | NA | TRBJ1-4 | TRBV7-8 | CASSKYSGVDEKLFF | TGTGCCAGCAGTAAATACTCAGGGGTGGATGAAAAACTGTTTTTT
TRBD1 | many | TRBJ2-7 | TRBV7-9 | CASSHPSYRGSYEQYF | TGTGCCAGCAGCCACCCCTCCTACAGGGGCTCCTACGAGCAGTACTTC
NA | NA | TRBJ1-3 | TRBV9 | CASSSTLDRISGNTIYF | TGTGCCAGCAGTTCCACTCTCGACAGGATCTCTGGAAACACCATATATTTT
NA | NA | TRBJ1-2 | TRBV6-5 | CASSYSGAEPGYTF | TGTGCCAGCAGTTACTCGGGGGCCGAACCTGGCTACACCTTC
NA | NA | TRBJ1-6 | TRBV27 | CASSAAGVFGSPLHF | TGTGCCAGCAGTGCTGCGGGGGTCTTTGGTTCACCCCTCCACTTT
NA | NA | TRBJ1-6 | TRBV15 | CATSRDPGSGNSPLHF | TGTGCCACCAGCAGAGATCCAGGTTCTGGAAATTCACCCCTCCACTTT
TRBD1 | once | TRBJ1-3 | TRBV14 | CASSPVQEVGQGASGNTIYF | TGTGCCAGCAGCCCCGTGCAAGAGGTGGGACAGGGGGCCTCTGGAAACACCATATATTTT
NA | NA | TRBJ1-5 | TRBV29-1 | CSAGHSNQPQHF | TGCAGCGCGGGACATAGCAATCAGCCCCAGCATTTT
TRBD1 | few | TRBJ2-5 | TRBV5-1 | CASGPVGTEGETQYF | TGCGCCAGCGGCCCCGTAGGGACAGAGGGGGAGACCCAGTACTTC
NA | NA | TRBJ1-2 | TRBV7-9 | CASSGRREGTGYGYTF | TGTGCCAGCAGCGGGCGCCGGGAGGGGACGGGCTATGGCTACACCTTC
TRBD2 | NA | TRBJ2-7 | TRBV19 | CATPLPWMRGTYEQYF | TGTGCCACCCCCCTACCGTGGATGCGGGGGACCTACGAGCAGTACTTC
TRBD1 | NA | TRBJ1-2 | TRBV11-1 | CASSFRDSIYGYTF | TGTGCCAGCAGCTTCAGGGACAGCATTTATGGCTACACCTTC
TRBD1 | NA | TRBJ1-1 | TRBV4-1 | CASSQVPFAIGTGGFKAFF | TGCGCCAGCAGCCAAGTTCCCTTCGCCATAGGGACAGGGGGCTTTAAAGCTTTCTTT
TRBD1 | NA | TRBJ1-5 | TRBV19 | CASSVTGGGQPQHF | TGTGCCAGTAGTGTGACAGGGGGCGGACAGCCCCAGCATTTT
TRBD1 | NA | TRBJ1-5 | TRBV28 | CASRRDRRGDQDFYSNQPQHF | TGTGCCAGCCGCCGGGACAGGAGGGGGGACCAAGACTTTTATAGCAATCAGCCCCAGCATTTT
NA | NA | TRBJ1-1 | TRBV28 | CASSLGHMNTEAFF | TGTGCCAGCAGTTTAGGACATATGAACACTGAAGCTTTCTTT
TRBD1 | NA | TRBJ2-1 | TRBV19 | CASASKGADQYNEQFF | TGTGCCAGTGCATCGAAGGGGGCCGATCAATACAATGAGCAGTTCTTC
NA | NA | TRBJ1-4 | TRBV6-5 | CASSPGTEKLFF | TGTGCCAGCAGTCCCGGGACAGAAAAACTGTTTTTT
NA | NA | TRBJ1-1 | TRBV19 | CASSMGLINTEAFF | TGTGCCAGTAGTATGGGACTGATAAACACTGAAGCTTTCTTT
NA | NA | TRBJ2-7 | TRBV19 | CASSIRVGGVYEQYF | TGTGCCAGTAGTATACGGGTCGGGGGAGTCTACGAGCAGTACTTC